Following are 3 T cell receptor beta chains from one sample sequenced in a study of blood T cells in healthy people across ages. Alongside a J-beta primer mix, a sample-barcoded 5' primer served in a second PCR lasting roughly 6 to 11 cycles. Each CDR3 protein gets one entry after TCRdb re-called the 5' RACE reads with MiXCR. The sample holds around 750,000 distinct CDR3 sequences, about 53% seen once. The sequenced sample consisted of blood. These receptors were obtained from a man at least 80 years old in good health.

The chain employs TRBV6-1 and TRBJ1-4; 8 bases map to TRBD1. The ends lost 7 bases at V and 4 bases at J; junction bases unmatched: 8. The CDR3 is 15 amino acids. In germline, CDR1 is MNHNS, CDR2 SASEGT. The CDR3, as DNA: TGTGCCAGCACCCCGCCCGGACAGGGTAATGAAAAACTGTTTTTT. Protein sequence: CASTPPGQGNEKLFF.

This clonotype has only a few counts. V usage is TRBV15 and J usage is TRBJ2-5; D gene ambiguous. V dropped 0 bases and J dropped 5 bases, with 7 bases sitting between them. CDR3 length: 13 amino acids. Germline V gene data show CDR1 as LNHNV and CDR2 as YYDKDF (reference sequence). As DNA, the CDR3 is TGTGCCACCAGCAGAGATCTGAGGGAGACCCAGTACTTC. It is translated as CATSRDLRETQYF.

The V call is TRBV4-1, the J call TRBJ2-4; tentatively, D is TRBD1 or TRBD2 (5 bases each). The J call may not be correct, given that the DNA end is closer to TRBJ2-7. Germline V gene sequence: CDR1 MGHRA, CDR2 YSYEKL. The CDR3 is 18 residues long. DNA for the CDR3: TGCGCCAGCAGCAAAGGGGTCGTGGGCGAGGGGATTTCCTACGAGCAGTACTTC. Its protein product is CASSKGVVGEGISYEQYF.